The clone carrying this T cell receptor beta chain was counted many times. This entry is derived from a study of T cells in Graves' hyperthyroidism and ophthalmopathy. Amplification of TCR beta CDR3 regions used RNA as the template. During a first-round RT-PCR of the TCR CDR3, the HTBI primer set was used. TCRdb re-called the multiplex PCR reads with MiXCR, one entry per CDR3 protein. Here the sample spans under 500,000 distinct CDR3 sequences, over 11% being singletons. V lost 0 bases and J lost 2; bases outside the gene matches: 4. Per the germline V gene, CDR1 is DFQATT and CDR2 is SNEGSKA (reference sequence). This CDR3 is built from 15 residues.

This clonotype originated in a man aged 45-60 years with Graves' ophthalmopathy. This chain connects TRBV20-1 to TRBJ2-7; TRBD2 aligns across 10 bases. Material for sequencing was blood. The CDR3 DNA reads as TGCAGTGCTAGAGATCTGCTAGCGGGGGCCTACGAGCAGTACTTC. This translates into CSARDLLAGAYEQYF.